This TCR beta chain was identified during a study of T-cell memory formation after mild COVID-19. Study-level information: Clusters were largely donor specific. Study observations and caveats: Memory from before infection featured some responding clones, which suggests cross-reactive memory joined.

V dropped 4 bases and J dropped 7 bases, with 14 bases sitting between them. Germline CDR1 LNHNV, CDR2 YYDKDF (reference sequence). The CDR3 loop spans 14 amino acids. On this clonotype itself: Its specificity is not known.

It was 5'RACE with constant-segment primers that produced the TCR alpha and TCR beta cDNA libraries, which carried sample barcodes and UMIs. TCRdb fed the 5' RACE reads into MiXCR, producing one record per CDR3 protein. The sample records hundreds of thousands of distinct CDR3 sequences, 12% to 15% being singletons. The V and J genes are TRBV15 and TRBJ2-1; D possibly uses TRBD1 or TRBD2 (7 bases each). This receptor was taken from a man younger than 30 who had mild COVID-19 (a few samples of this study predate the infection). Cell type and time point are not known. The sequenced sample consisted of PBMCs or a T cell subset sorted from them (not recorded which). This CDR3 reads CATSTDRRGNEQFF. For the CDR3, the DNA is TGTGCCACCAGCACGGACAGGCGGGGGAATGAGCAGTTCTTC.